This TCR beta chain came from a study of T-cell reconstitution after alpha-beta-depleted transplantation in children. This clonotype came up a few times. The library targeted TCRbeta and was prepared with unique molecular identifiers. TCRdb itself ran the PCR reads through MiXCR, one entry per CDR3 protein. Among around 380,000 distinct CDR3 sequences listed, 11% were seen once. CDR1 MNHEY and CDR2 SMNVEV come from the germline V gene (reference sequence). The CDR3 spans 16 residues. The junction had 10 bases not matched to a gene; V was cut back by 0 bases and J by 6 bases. The source was PBMCs from the stem cell graft donor, collected from the stem cell graft. The sequence came from a human donor who donated a stem cell graft to a child with acute myeloid leukemia. This chain connects TRBV27 to TRBJ1-2; 7 bases map to TRBD1. The CDR3 DNA follows: TGTGCCAGCAGTTTATCGGATCCAGGGGGGGAAAATGGCTACACCTTC. Protein: CASSLSDPGGENGYTF.